This section outlines one T cell receptor beta chain sequence together with its context. These data are taken from a study of blood T cell repertoires in COVID-19. Study information: Acute and convalescent COVID-19 specimens originated in the United States, Italy and Spain. The analysed material was cDNA or gDNA that came from T cells, B-cell-depleted T cells, or PBMCs.

In the original processing: Amplification of reference gene primers was used by the study to estimate nucleated cell counts. Sequencing was performed with immunoSEQ multiplex PCR; in TCRdb, only in-frame clones are kept and a portion is missing. The V and J calls and the clone size are those of that table, but D and trimming were determined from the DNA. The sample holds around 100,000 clones, roughly 80% seen once. Germline CDR1 is SNHLY and CDR2 is FYNNEI. The CDR3 length is 15 residues. V lost 1 base, J lost 2 bases, and 1 base stayed unmatched. This chain links TRBV2 with TRBJ1-3, with TRBD1 matching 8 bases. Sequenced: peripheral blood. The receptor's source is a woman in her 70s with acute or convalescent COVID-19. The CDR3 protein is CASSEGTGPGNTIYF. In nucleotides, the CDR3 is TGTGCCAGCAGTGAAGGGACAGGGCCTGGAAACACCATATATTTT.